Listed here are 8 T cell receptor beta chains from one sample, sequenced in a study of Graves' ophthalmopathy and Graves' hyperthyroidism. The authors amplified TCR beta CDR3 regions, and they did so from RNA transcripts for repertoire sequencing. Second-round multiplex PCR came after first-round RT-PCR with HTBI primers. TCRdb fed the multiplex PCR reads into MiXCR, producing one record per CDR3 protein. The sample records about 740,000 distinct CDR3 sequences, around 40% being singletons. What was sequenced was peripheral blood. The receptors derive from an adult man with Graves' ophthalmopathy.

The J gene is TRBJ1-6, the V gene TRBV27; 9 positions agree with TRBD1. This CDR3 comprises 15 residues. Trimming at V came to 5 bases and at J to 9 bases, leaving 8 bases not matched to a gene. The V gene's germline CDR1 is MNHEY and CDR2 SMNVEV (reference sequence). The CDR3 DNA reads TGTGCCAGCAGTCCGTTGGGACAGGGACCTTCACCCCTCCACTTT. This codes for CASSPLGQGPSPLHF.

The genes are TRBV25-1 and TRBJ2-3; D not certain. Germline V gives CDR1 MGHDK, CDR2 SYGVNS. This CDR3 region has 13 residues. V lost 4 bases and J lost 6, with 11 bases in between. CDR3 sequence (DNA): TGTGCCAGCAGTGCGGAGAACTCCGATACGCAGTATTTT. Translated, it gives CASSAENSDTQYF. The whole variable domain, remainder taken from reference TRBV25-1 and TRBJ2-3, is EADIYQTPRYLVIGTGKKITLECSQTMGHDKMYWYQQDPGMELHLIHYSYGVNSTEKGDLSSESTVSRIRTEHFPLTLESARPSHTSQYLCASSAENSDTQYFGPGTRLTVL.

This clonotype has only a few counts. This chain's CDR3 is CASRGSRTDTQYF. CDR3 nucleotide sequence: TGTGCCAGCAGAGGCAGTCGGACGGATACGCAGTATTTT. The V call is TRBV6-1, the J call TRBJ2-3, with D unresolved. V lost 6 bases, J lost 6 bases, and 13 bases lay in between. Germline CDR1 MNHNS, CDR2 SASEGT. This CDR3 is 13 amino acids long.

The chain carries TRBV20-1 and TRBJ2-5; D is possibly TRBD2 (6 bases). Germline lookup yields CDR1 DFQATT and CDR2 SNEGSKA (reference sequence). Trimming took off 5 bases at V and 4 bases at J, with 26 bases between the two ends. This CDR3 spans 17 amino acids. The CDR3 loop reads CSAGAGTALLVPETQYF. The CDR3 DNA follows: TGCAGTGCTGGCGCTGGGACTGCCCTTCTTGTCCCAGAGACCCAGTACTTC.

The chain couples TRBV9 to TRBJ2-5, with TRBD2 matching over 9 bases. With 6 bases clipped from V and 5 bases from J, the junction kept 8 bases outside the gene matches. Germline V lookup: CDR1 SGDLS, CDR2 YYNGEE. The CDR3 spans 14 residues. The CDR3 DNA sequence: TGTGCCAGCACACGGGGCGGGGGGGTGGAGACCCAGTACTTC. It translates to CASTRGGGVETQYF.

This clonotype was observed at least ten times. The chain employs TRBV20-1 and TRBJ1-2; D unclear. CDR3 length equals 14 residues. Trimming shortened V by 0 bases and J by 5 bases, and 13 bases separated the two germline ends. Germline V CDR1 and CDR2: DFQATT, SNEGSKA (reference sequence). The CDR3 reads CSARDTRATYGYTF. DNA for the CDR3: TGCAGTGCTAGAGATACGCGGGCCACTTATGGCTACACCTTC.

This clonotype was seen a handful of times. This rearrangement joins TRBV28 to TRBJ1-5; 7 positions agree with TRBD1. Germline V gene data show CDR1 as MDHEN and CDR2 as SYDVKM. Unmatched junction bases numbered 10, after V lost 4 bases and J lost 4 bases. This CDR3 spans 16 amino acids. The CDR3 loop reads CASSSRGTDPNQPQHF. CDR3 sequence (DNA): TGTGCCAGCAGTTCCAGGGGGACGGATCCTAATCAGCCCCAGCATTTT.

The rearrangement uses TRBV15 and TRBJ2-6, with D perhaps matching TRBD2 (5 bases). V was shortened by 3 bases and J by 3 bases, with 15 bases between the two germline ends. CDR1 is LNHNV, CDR2 YYDKDF, per germline (reference sequence). The CDR3 runs to 17 residues. This CDR3 reads CATSSSPLGIGANVLTF. CDR3 nucleotides: TGTGCCACCAGCAGTTCGCCACTAGGGATTGGGGCCAACGTCCTGACTTTC.